This T cell receptor (beta chain) is from a study of identical twins (dated by TCRdb to about 2016). Concerning the study at large: The study deep-sequenced TCR alpha and beta repertoires from monozygotic twins, unrelated adults of various ages and cord blood to test whether fetal clonotypes persist. To rule out contamination, replicate twin experiments were performed at different times with different library preparation protocols.

Every donor in the study was a healthy Caucasian. The twin cohort comprised three pairs of female monozygotic twins, all aged roughly 18 to 30 years. Peripheral blood mononuclear cells were used as the source from which RNA for TCR libraries was isolated. The trim is 1 base for V and 0 bases for J, with a gap of 7 bases between the germline ends. CDR3 length: 16 amino acids, cysteine to phenylalanine. Only the CDR3 DNA stays, 48 bases, in frame from base 1. Looking up the germline V gene yields CDR1 SGHVS and CDR2 FNYEAQ. On this clonotype: The specificity of this receptor is unknown. Base qualities are missing; no much larger clone stands one base away.

The study at large found these results: Fewer insertions were carried by abundant cord blood beta clonotypes, a similar but weaker trend appeared in young adult naive repertoires, and no such trend appeared in memory repertoires. Compared with coincidental sharing between unrelated individuals, out-of-frame TCR alpha sequences shared between twins had an excess of sequences with low generation probability. In beta out-of-frame sequences, excess twin sharing was weaker, because having fewer shared sequences lowered the signal-to-noise ratio. Invariant T cells such as MAIT and iNKT could partly confound zero-insertion analyses, though diverse VJ usage argued against this for most clonotypes. Out-of-frame TCR alpha sharing in monozygotic twins was systematically underestimated by recombination models, whereas sharing between unrelated individuals was in agreement with the recombination models. Because the same donors could not be followed over many years, conclusions were based on cross-sectional statistical analysis.

Library prep was done by 5' RACE. Sequencing instrument: Illumina HiSeq 2000. A universal primer binding site was added through template switching, and the final cDNA carried a unique molecular identifier so that TCR cDNA molecules could be counted accurately. Specific primers in the conserved constant-segment region were used to synthesize first-strand cDNA for the TCR alpha and beta chains. To control for contamination, each cDNA library was double barcoded with a SMART-Mk sample barcode plus Illumina barcodes. TruSeq adapter sequences, together with Illumina sample barcodes, were added in two successive PCR steps. Sequencing of the TCR alpha and beta cDNA libraries was done on the Illumina HiSeq platform using custom primers. The original pipeline was this. Raw reads were processed with MiGEC to extract unique molecular identifiers, and MiXCR was used to determine CDR3 positions. Recombination models were inferred per individual with the repgenHMM and IGoR tools using an EM algorithm. Shared clonotype analysis was performed with the tcR package in R, normalizing sharing by the product of cloneset sizes. To study raw recombination free of thymic and clonal selection effects, out-of-frame nonproductive sequences were analyzed. Through fastp at Q25 and MiXCR, TCRdb rebuilt clones from the public reads, retaining in-frame beta chains. Each record represents a unique CDR3 protein, reported with the most common genes and DNA among its rows. TCRdb's processing, not the study's, gives the V and J calls here. The table for this sample lists approximately 680,000 distinct CDR3 sequences; less than 9% of them were counted only once. The ten largest clones take up roughly 1.5% of the sample.

These data also featured in a second study, about yellow fever vaccine responses in identical twins. As that second paper reports: The authors reported that the T cell response to vaccination in identical twins appeared partly convergent and partly personalized. Focusing on identical twins, the study followed the T cell clones that responded to the vaccine, and did so with precision.

Sequences were obtained from PBMCs. The chain was built from TRBV7-6 and TRBJ2-6; a weak D assignment points to TRBD1 (6 bases agree). This sequence originates from a woman aged 18-29 years in good health. The CDR3 protein sequence reads: CASSLGGPSGANVLTF. The DNA sequence is TGTGCCAGCAGCTTAGGGGGGCCCTCTGGGGCCAACGTCCTGACTTTC.